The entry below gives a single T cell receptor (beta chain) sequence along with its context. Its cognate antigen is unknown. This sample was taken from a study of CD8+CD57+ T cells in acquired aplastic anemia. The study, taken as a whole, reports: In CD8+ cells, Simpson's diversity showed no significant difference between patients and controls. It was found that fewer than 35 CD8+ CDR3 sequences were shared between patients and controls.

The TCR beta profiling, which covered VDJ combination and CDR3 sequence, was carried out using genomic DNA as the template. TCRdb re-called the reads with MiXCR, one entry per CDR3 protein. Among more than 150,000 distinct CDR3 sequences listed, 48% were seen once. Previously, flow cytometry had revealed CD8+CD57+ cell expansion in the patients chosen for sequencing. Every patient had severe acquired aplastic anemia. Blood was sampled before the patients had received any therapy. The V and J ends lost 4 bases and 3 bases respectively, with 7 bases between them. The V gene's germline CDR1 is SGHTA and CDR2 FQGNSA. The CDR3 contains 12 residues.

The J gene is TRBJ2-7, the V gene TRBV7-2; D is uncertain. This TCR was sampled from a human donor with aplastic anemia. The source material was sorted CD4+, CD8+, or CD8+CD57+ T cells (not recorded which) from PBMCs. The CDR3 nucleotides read TGTGCCAGCAGCTCCCTGGGCTACGAGCAGTACTTC. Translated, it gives CASSSLGYEQYF.